Listed below are T cell receptor beta chains from one sample, sequenced in a study of blood T cell repertoires in COVID-19. The protocol was immunoSEQ multiplex PCR, while the TCRdb copy is restricted to in-frame clones and leaves out a portion. This sample yields 70,000 or so clones, of which around 91% are seen a single time; 8.5% belongs to the top ten. Sequencing input: peripheral blood. The source of these receptors is a human donor in a cohort sampled during active COVID-19. Each CDR3 is given with its conserved first and last residue. The order of the fields is CDR3 DNA, CDR3 protein, J gene, clone size, D gene, V gene. D genes are given only for firm matches. The size entry is marked missing in some rows and otherwise reads once, few, many or a size class.

CDR3nt: TGTGCCAGCAGCTCCCCGGGACAGGGTGCCCACGAGCAGTACTTC
CDR3aa: CASSSPGQGAHEQYF
j_gene: TRBJ2-7
abundance: -
d_gene: TRBD1
v_gene: TRBV5-4

CDR3nt: TGTGCCAGTAGTATAGTTTCCGGGGAGACAGCTTTCTTT
CDR3aa: CASSIVSGETAFF
j_gene: TRBJ1-1
abundance: -
d_gene: -
v_gene: TRBV19

CDR3nt: TGCGCCAGCAGCTTGGCCTTGGCCACAGATACGCAGTATTTT
CDR3aa: CASSLALATDTQYF
j_gene: TRBJ2-3
abundance: -
d_gene: -
v_gene: TRBV5-1

CDR3nt: TGTGCCAGCAGCTTAGCAAGACTAGCGGGGGGAGAGACCCAGTACTTC
CDR3aa: CASSLARLAGGETQYF
j_gene: TRBJ2-5
abundance: -
d_gene: TRBD2
v_gene: TRBV7-2

CDR3nt: TGTGCCAGCAGTTCTACGCCTGGCCTAGCGGGGGGACGGACCCAGTACTTC
CDR3aa: CASSSTPGLAGGRTQYF
j_gene: TRBJ2-5
abundance: once
d_gene: TRBD2
v_gene: TRBV28

CDR3nt: TGTGCCAGCAGCGCCCCAGGGGCCAACGTCCTGACTTTC
CDR3aa: CASSAPGANVLTF
j_gene: TRBJ2-6
abundance: -
d_gene: -
v_gene: TRBV9

CDR3nt: TGTGCCAGCAGCTTAGGGGGGGGTCGCTACGAGCAGTACTTC
CDR3aa: CASSLGGGRYEQYF
j_gene: TRBJ2-7
abundance: -
d_gene: TRBD2
v_gene: TRBV11-2

CDR3nt: TGTGCCTGGAGAACGCAGGGAAAGTCCGTCTTC
CDR3aa: CAWRTQGKSVF
j_gene: TRBJ2-7
abundance: -
d_gene: -
v_gene: TRBV30

CDR3nt: TGTGCCAGTAGTATATGGGCAGCTTCTAACTATGGCTACACCTTC
CDR3aa: CASSIWAASNYGYTF
j_gene: TRBJ1-2
abundance: -
d_gene: -
v_gene: TRBV19

CDR3nt: TGTGCCTGGAGCGCTCAAACGGGCTACGAGCAGTACTTC
CDR3aa: CAWSAQTGYEQYF
j_gene: TRBJ2-7
abundance: -
d_gene: -
v_gene: TRBV30

CDR3nt: TGTGCCAGCAGTTACAACTTAAGGACAGGGTCCTACGAGCAGTACTTC
CDR3aa: CASSYNLRTGSYEQYF
j_gene: TRBJ2-7
abundance: once
d_gene: TRBD1
v_gene: TRBV28

CDR3nt: TGCGCCAGCAGCTTTGAGGGGAGGACTGAAGCTTTCTTT
CDR3aa: CASSFEGRTEAFF
j_gene: TRBJ1-1
abundance: -
d_gene: -
v_gene: TRBV5-1

CDR3nt: TGTGCCAGCAGCGTAGCTGGAGGGGGCACGACTGAAGCTTTCTTT
CDR3aa: CASSVAGGGTTEAFF
j_gene: TRBJ1-1
abundance: few
d_gene: TRBD1
v_gene: TRBV9

CDR3nt: TGCGCCAGCAGTGAGTCCGTGACAGGGCCTTATAATTCACCCCTCCACTTT
CDR3aa: CASSESVTGPYNSPLHF
j_gene: TRBJ1-6
abundance: once
d_gene: TRBD1
v_gene: TRBV10-2

CDR3nt: TGTGCCAGCAGCTTAGAATGGGGCCAGAGCAGTTCGTATGAGCAGTTCTTC
CDR3aa: CASSLEWGQSSSYEQFF
j_gene: TRBJ2-1
abundance: -
d_gene: -
v_gene: TRBV11-2

CDR3nt: TGTGCCAGCAGCACTTCTAGCGATCCCTACGAGCAGTACTTC
CDR3aa: CASSTSSDPYEQYF
j_gene: TRBJ2-7
abundance: -
d_gene: -
v_gene: TRBV9

CDR3nt: TGCGCCAGCAGTGAGTCTCATCAGGGGTCCTACGAGCAGTACTTC
CDR3aa: CASSESHQGSYEQYF
j_gene: TRBJ2-7
abundance: -
d_gene: -
v_gene: TRBV10-1

CDR3nt: TGTGCCAGCGCTCCGCGGGAGGGCTACGAGCAGTACTTC
CDR3aa: CASAPREGYEQYF
j_gene: TRBJ2-7
abundance: -
d_gene: TRBD2
v_gene: TRBV27

CDR3nt: TGTGCCAGCAGCTTAGTAGAGCCAGGGCTGAACACTGAAGCTTTCTTT
CDR3aa: CASSLVEPGLNTEAFF
j_gene: TRBJ1-1
abundance: -
d_gene: -
v_gene: TRBV11-2

CDR3nt: TGCGCCAGCAGCTGGAAGGGACTAAACACTGAAGCTTTCTTT
CDR3aa: CASSWKGLNTEAFF
j_gene: TRBJ1-1
abundance: -
d_gene: -
v_gene: TRBV5-1

CDR3nt: TGTGCCACGGGGGACAGGGTATCCTACGAGCAGTACTTC
CDR3aa: CATGDRVSYEQYF
j_gene: TRBJ2-7
abundance: -
d_gene: TRBD1
v_gene: TRBV10-3

CDR3nt: TGTGCCACCAGTGGATCCAGCTCTGGAAACACCATATATTTT
CDR3aa: CATSGSSSGNTIYF
j_gene: TRBJ1-3
abundance: once
d_gene: -
v_gene: TRBV24-1

CDR3nt: TGTGCCAGCAGAGACCGGGGAGGGACGCACTATGGCTACACCTTC
CDR3aa: CASRDRGGTHYGYTF
j_gene: TRBJ1-2
abundance: -
d_gene: -
v_gene: TRBV6-6

CDR3nt: TGTGCCAGCAGCTTTGACACCGACTATGAAGCTTTCTTT
CDR3aa: CASSFDTDYEAFF
j_gene: TRBJ1-1
abundance: -
d_gene: -
v_gene: TRBV11-2

CDR3nt: TGTGCCAGCAGCGCGGGACAGGGGGGAGACACCATATATTTT
CDR3aa: CASSAGQGGDTIYF
j_gene: TRBJ1-3
abundance: -
d_gene: TRBD1
v_gene: TRBV5-6

CDR3nt: TGCGCCAGCAGCTATTATAGCGGTACAAGCACAGATACGCAGTATTTT
CDR3aa: CASSYYSGTSTDTQYF
j_gene: TRBJ2-3
abundance: -
d_gene: -
v_gene: TRBV5-1

CDR3nt: TGTGCCAGCACTAAAGACAGTGGGATTTACGAGCAGTACTTC
CDR3aa: CASTKDSGIYEQYF
j_gene: TRBJ2-7
abundance: -
d_gene: -
v_gene: TRBV6-5

CDR3nt: TGCGCCAGCAGCCAACGTCAAGGAGAGTACGAGCAGTACTTC
CDR3aa: CASSQRQGEYEQYF
j_gene: TRBJ2-7
abundance: -
d_gene: -
v_gene: TRBV4-1

CDR3nt: TGTGCCAGCAGCCTAGCGACAGGCCGGAACACTGAAGCTTTCTTT
CDR3aa: CASSLATGRNTEAFF
j_gene: TRBJ1-1
abundance: -
d_gene: -
v_gene: TRBV11-2

CDR3nt: TGCAGCGTTGCGGGCAGGGGCTATGGCTACACCTTC
CDR3aa: CSVAGRGYGYTF
j_gene: TRBJ1-2
abundance: -
d_gene: -
v_gene: TRBV29-1

CDR3nt: TGTGCCAGCAGTATAGGGGTAAGGGATCAGCCCCAGCATTTT
CDR3aa: CASSIGVRDQPQHF
j_gene: TRBJ1-5
abundance: -
d_gene: -
v_gene: TRBV6-5

CDR3nt: TGCGCCAGCAGCACGACGGGACAGGCAACCAACTATGGCTACACCTTC
CDR3aa: CASSTTGQATNYGYTF
j_gene: TRBJ1-2
abundance: -
d_gene: TRBD1
v_gene: TRBV5-1

CDR3nt: TGTGCCAGCAGCATCCGACAGGGCAATGGAGGAAAACTGTTTTTT
CDR3aa: CASSIRQGNGGKLFF
j_gene: TRBJ1-4
abundance: once
d_gene: TRBD1
v_gene: TRBV7-2

CDR3nt: TGTGCCAGCAGCGCGGGGGCCTACGAGCAGTACTTC
CDR3aa: CASSAGAYEQYF
j_gene: TRBJ2-7
abundance: -
d_gene: -
v_gene: TRBV9

CDR3nt: TGTGCCAGCAGCCCATGGAGGGTAGGGCGGAGCTCCTACGAGCAGTACTTC
CDR3aa: CASSPWRVGRSSYEQYF
j_gene: TRBJ2-7
abundance: -
d_gene: -
v_gene: TRBV11-2

CDR3nt: TGTGCCAGCAGCTTAAGTGGGACAGGGGCGAACACCGGGGAGCTGTTTTTT
CDR3aa: CASSLSGTGANTGELFF
j_gene: TRBJ2-2
abundance: -
d_gene: TRBD1
v_gene: TRBV7-3

CDR3nt: TGTGCCAGCAGCGCCCGAGTTGGACTTAATCCATCTAATGAAAAACTGTTTTTT
CDR3aa: CASSARVGLNPSNEKLFF
j_gene: TRBJ1-4
abundance: -
d_gene: -
v_gene: TRBV11-2

CDR3nt: TGTGCCAGCAGCTCGGACAGGGTACCCTACGAGCAGTACTTC
CDR3aa: CASSSDRVPYEQYF
j_gene: TRBJ2-7
abundance: -
d_gene: TRBD1
v_gene: TRBV6-6

CDR3nt: TGTGCCAGCAGCTTTGGGGTTCGGGGGATGGATCAGCCCCAGCATTTT
CDR3aa: CASSFGVRGMDQPQHF
j_gene: TRBJ1-5
abundance: -
d_gene: -
v_gene: TRBV5-8

CDR3nt: TGTGCCAGCAGTGACGAGGCTAGCGGGGGTTCCTACGAGCAGTACTTC
CDR3aa: CASSDEASGGSYEQYF
j_gene: TRBJ2-7
abundance: -
d_gene: TRBD2
v_gene: TRBV6-1

CDR3nt: TGTGCCAGCAGCGGCTCAGATCAGGGGAACACTGAAGCTTTCTTT
CDR3aa: CASSGSDQGNTEAFF
j_gene: TRBJ1-1
abundance: -
d_gene: -
v_gene: TRBV9

CDR3nt: TGTGCCAGTACCCAGAGGCCAAATCCTGAAGCTTTCTTT
CDR3aa: CASTQRPNPEAFF
j_gene: TRBJ1-1
abundance: once
d_gene: -
v_gene: TRBV19

CDR3nt: TGTGCCAGCAGTTTAGAGGGCACCTCCTACGAGCAGTACTTC
CDR3aa: CASSLEGTSYEQYF
j_gene: TRBJ2-7
abundance: -
d_gene: -
v_gene: TRBV27

CDR3nt: TGTGCCAGCAGCCAGGGGGATTCACCCCTCCACTTT
CDR3aa: CASSQGDSPLHF
j_gene: TRBJ1-6
abundance: once
d_gene: TRBD1
v_gene: TRBV7-9

CDR3nt: TGCGCCAGCAGCTCCAGGGGAACTGAAGCTTTCTTT
CDR3aa: CASSSRGTEAFF
j_gene: TRBJ1-1
abundance: -
d_gene: -
v_gene: TRBV5-1

CDR3nt: TGTGCCAGCAGTTTATTGGGGAGGACAGGGGGCGGACCCCTCCACTTT
CDR3aa: CASSLLGRTGGGPLHF
j_gene: TRBJ1-6
abundance: once
d_gene: TRBD1
v_gene: TRBV27

CDR3nt: TGTGCCAGCAGCCAAGGTAGGGGGGGCCCTCATCAGCAGTACTTC
CDR3aa: CASSQGRGGPHQQYF
j_gene: TRBJ2-7
abundance: -
d_gene: -
v_gene: TRBV3-1/TRBV3-2

CDR3nt: TGCAGTGCTAGTCTCGGGGGGGCCTACGAGCAGTACTTC
CDR3aa: CSASLGGAYEQYF
j_gene: TRBJ2-7
abundance: -
d_gene: TRBD2
v_gene: TRBV20-1

CDR3nt: TGCGCCAGCAGCACTACAGGGAACTCACCCCTCCACTTT
CDR3aa: CASSTTGNSPLHF
j_gene: TRBJ1-6
abundance: -
d_gene: -
v_gene: TRBV5-1

CDR3nt: TGTGCCAGCAGCTTGGCGTGGGCGGGGAACTATGGCTACACCTTC
CDR3aa: CASSLAWAGNYGYTF
j_gene: TRBJ1-2
abundance: -
d_gene: -
v_gene: TRBV5-4

CDR3nt: TGTGCCAGCAGTTTAACTAGATTCGGAGAGCAGTTCTTC
CDR3aa: CASSLTRFGEQFF
j_gene: TRBJ2-1
abundance: -
d_gene: -
v_gene: TRBV12-3/TRBV12-4

CDR3nt: TGTGCCAGCAGTTTACAGGGTTACGAGCAGTACTTC
CDR3aa: CASSLQGYEQYF
j_gene: TRBJ2-7
abundance: few
d_gene: -
v_gene: TRBV28

CDR3nt: TGTGCCAGCAGTCCGGGGACAGGGATCTACGAGCAGTACTTC
CDR3aa: CASSPGTGIYEQYF
j_gene: TRBJ2-7
abundance: -
d_gene: TRBD1
v_gene: TRBV27

CDR3nt: TGTGCCAGCAGCTGGGACAGGGAATTTGGCAATCAGCCCCAGCATTTT
CDR3aa: CASSWDREFGNQPQHF
j_gene: TRBJ1-5
abundance: few
d_gene: TRBD1
v_gene: TRBV5-5

CDR3nt: TGTGCCTGGAGTGTCCACACGGAAGGGAGTACTGAAGCTTTCTTT
CDR3aa: CAWSVHTEGSTEAFF
j_gene: TRBJ1-1
abundance: -
d_gene: -
v_gene: TRBV30

CDR3nt: TGTGCCAGCAGGGGTGGGGACAGAAACTATGGCTACACCTTC
CDR3aa: CASRGGDRNYGYTF
j_gene: TRBJ1-2
abundance: -
d_gene: TRBD1
v_gene: TRBV27

CDR3nt: TGTGCCAGTTCACGGGACAGGGGTCCCTACGAGCAGTACTTC
CDR3aa: CASSRDRGPYEQYF
j_gene: TRBJ2-7
abundance: -
d_gene: TRBD1
v_gene: TRBV27